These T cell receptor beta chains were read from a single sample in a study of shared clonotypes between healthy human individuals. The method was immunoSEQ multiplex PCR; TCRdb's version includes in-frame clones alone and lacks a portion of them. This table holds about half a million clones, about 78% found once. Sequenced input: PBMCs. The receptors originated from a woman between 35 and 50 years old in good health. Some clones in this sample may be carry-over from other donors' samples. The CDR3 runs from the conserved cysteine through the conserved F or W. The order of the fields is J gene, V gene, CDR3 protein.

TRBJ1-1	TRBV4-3	CASSQDHGRTEAFF
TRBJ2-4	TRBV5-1	CASRTGLAKNIQYF
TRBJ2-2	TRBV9	CASSVAAGGSSGELFF
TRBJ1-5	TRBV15	CATSRVGDSNQPQHF
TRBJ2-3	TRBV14	CASSHRGGGTDTQYF
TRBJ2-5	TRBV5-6	CASSLAVGLETQYF
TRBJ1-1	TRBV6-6	CASSSENTEAFF
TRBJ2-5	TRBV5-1	CASSPDPGGEQYF
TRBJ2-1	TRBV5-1	CASSLIRDSYNEQFF
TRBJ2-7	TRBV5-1	CASSLGGTGPYEQYF
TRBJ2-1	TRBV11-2	CASSLESAEVNEQFF
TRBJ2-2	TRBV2	CASSEGIGELFF
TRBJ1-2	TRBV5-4	CASSLERSYGGYTF
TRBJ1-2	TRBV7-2	CASSLGGASVYGYTF
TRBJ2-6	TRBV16	CASSQYGSGANVLTF
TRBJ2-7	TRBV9	CASSVGLAVTSYEQYF
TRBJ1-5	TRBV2	CASRDSETQPQHF
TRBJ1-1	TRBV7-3	CASSPGQGNTEAFF
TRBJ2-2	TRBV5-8	CASSLFRGRTGELFF
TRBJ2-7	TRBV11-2	CASSFGTGNYEQYF